One sample yielded the 16 T cell receptor beta chains listed below, sequenced in a study of long-term antiretroviral therapy in people with HIV. Version v3.0 of the immunoSEQ assay ran at survey level. Method: immunoSEQ multiplex PCR; TCRdb's copy keeps in-frame clones and lacks some. Of over 25,000 clones listed, around four fifths were seen once; the top ten hold 8% to 10%. The sequencing used unsorted PBMCs, collected 2.8 years after starting antiretroviral therapy. These receptors originate from a man aged 30 to 45 with HIV.

V gene TRBV6-5 combines with J gene TRBJ2-1, with TRBD1 matching 10 bases. In germline, CDR1 is MNHEY, CDR2 SVGAGI. The CDR3 has 12 amino acids. V lost 6 bases and J lost 14; bases outside the gene matches: 7. The CDR3 loop is CASRNLGTGEFF. CDR3 DNA: TGTGCCAGCAGGAACCTTGGGACAGGGGAGTTCTTC.

DNA of the CDR3: TGTGCCAGCAGCTTATTGACTAGCGGATACCAAGAGACCCAGTACTTC. Translation gives CASSLLTSGYQETQYF. The rearrangement joins TRBV11-2 to TRBJ2-5; the match to TRBD2 covers 9 bases. The CDR3 spans 16 residues. Germline CDR1 and CDR2: SGHAT and FQNNGV. The ends lost 2 bases at V and 0 bases at J; junction bases unmatched: 4.

This sequence joins TRBV5-1 and TRBJ2-5; D uncertain. Germline lookup yields CDR1 SGHRS and CDR2 YFSETQ. V lost 3 bases and J 5 bases, leaving 14 bases between the germline ends. CDR3 size: 14 residues. CDR3 residues: CASSWAVGRETQYF. Here the CDR3 DNA reads TGCGCCAGCAGCTGGGCCGTAGGCCGGGAGACCCAGTACTTC.

This clone has just a few counts. This chain links TRBV19 with TRBJ1-5; D might be TRBD1 (5 bases). Germline V lookup: CDR1 LNHDA, CDR2 SQIVND (reference sequence). The CDR3 length is 14 residues. The V end was cut by 8 bases, the J end by 0 bases, with 11 bases between. The CDR3 DNA reads as TGTGCCAGTTGGGTTACAGGTAGCAATCAGCCCCAGCATTTT. Translated, it gives CASWVTGSNQPQHF.

This sequence joins TRBV5-1 and TRBJ1-1, with D possibly being TRBD1 (6 bases). The CDR3 covers 12 residues. Trimming cost V 5 bases and J 1 base, with 6 bases left between them. The germline gives CDR1 SGHRS, CDR2 YFSETQ. This CDR3 reads CASRQGNTEAFF. The CDR3 region has the DNA TGCGCCAGCAGACAGGGGAACACTGAAGCTTTCTTT.

The rearrangement joins TRBV7-9 to TRBJ2-7; perhaps D is TRBD1 or TRBD2 (5 bases each). CDR1 is SEHNR and CDR2 is FQNEAQ in the germline V gene (reference sequence). The CDR3 has 16 residues. V lost 5 bases, J lost 7 bases, and 24 bases lay in between. In DNA form, the CDR3 reads TGTGCCAGCAGCCGGGGACGGAGCCAGGGTTCTGAGGAGCAGTACTTC. Translating gives CASSRGRSQGSEEQYF.

This chain links TRBV25-1 with TRBJ2-7; D call uncertain. Trimming pared 8 bases from V and 2 bases from J, leaving 16 bases between. The length of the CDR3 is 14 residues. Germline CDR1 reads MGHDK; CDR2 reads SYGVNS. The CDR3 sequence is CASGFSEAPYEQYF. CDR3 nucleotide sequence: TGTGCCAGCGGCTTTTCGGAAGCTCCCTACGAGCAGTACTTC.

This clone was observed a handful of times. The chain links TRBV19 to TRBJ2-7; D is ambiguous. The CDR3 loop spans 15 amino acids. Germline V gene sequence: CDR1 LNHDA, CDR2 SQIVND (reference sequence). V was clipped by 6 bases and J by 4 bases, with 19 bases between them. The CDR3 DNA reads TGTGCCAGTAGCCCGGTCGAAGGATTAGTGTACGAGCAGTACTTC. Translating gives CASSPVEGLVYEQYF.

The chain joins TRBV19 to TRBJ1-5, with a weak D call TRBD1 (6 bases). This CDR3 has 14 residues. V dropped 7 bases and J dropped 4 bases, with 14 bases sitting between them. Germline V CDR1 and CDR2: LNHDA, SQIVND (reference sequence). Here the CDR3 reads CASNLQGTNQPQHF. In DNA form, the CDR3 reads TGTGCCAGTAACTTACAGGGTACGAATCAGCCCCAGCATTTT.

The chain links TRBV10-3 to TRBJ2-1; 7 bases line up with TRBD2. V trimming: 8 bases; J trimming: 5 bases; junction bases outside the gene matches: 9. Germline CDR1 is ENHRY and CDR2 is SYGVKD. The CDR3 is 14 residues long. The CDR3 reads CAIEGSGIHNEQFF. The CDR3, as DNA: TGTGCCATCGAGGGGAGCGGGATCCACAATGAGCAGTTCTTC.

This clone was recorded a few times. The chain combines TRBV9 with TRBJ2-7; D gene uncertain. V lost 0 bases to trimming and J lost 1 base, with 11 bases between them. CDR3 length: 15 residues. Looked up from germline, CDR1 is SGDLS and CDR2 is YYNGEE. In nucleotides, the CDR3 is TGTGCCAGCAGCGTAGCCGGAACAGCTTCCTACGAGCAGTACTTC. Its translation is CASSVAGTASYEQYF.

J is TRBJ1-3 and V is TRBV19, with D possibly matching TRBD1 (5 bases). This CDR3 spans 14 amino acids. CDR1 LNHDA and CDR2 SQIVND come from the germline V gene (reference sequence). Trimming took off 3 bases at V and 1 base at J, with 7 bases between the two ends. CDR3 DNA: TGTGCCAGTAGTATCGGGGGTTCTGGAAACACCATATATTTT. Translating it yields CASSIGGSGNTIYF.

V usage is TRBV14 and J usage is TRBJ1-6; D may be TRBD1 (5 bases). The V end lost 0 bases, the J end lost 13 bases, and 13 bases lay between the germline ends. Germline V lookup: CDR1 SGHDN, CDR2 FVKESK. The CDR3 spans 14 residues. CDR3 nucleotides: TGTGCCAGCAGCCAAGATCGGGGCCCAGGTCCCCTCCACTTT. Translation gives CASSQDRGPGPLHF.

Here the CDR3 DNA reads TGTGCCAGCAGTCCAGGACAGGGAAATGTTAATGAGCAGTTCTTC. This sequence encodes CASSPGQGNVNEQFF. The V gene is TRBV27, the J gene TRBJ2-1; TRBD1 matches at 8 bases. V trimming: 5 bases; J trimming: 7 bases; junction bases outside the gene matches: 10. The CDR3 spans 15 residues. Germline V gene sequence: CDR1 MNHEY, CDR2 SMNVEV (reference sequence).

The chain combines TRBV28 with TRBJ1-2; TRBD1 matches at 9 bases. Germline assignment: CDR1 MDHEN and CDR2 SYDVKM. V lost 4 bases, J lost 8 bases, and 5 bases stayed unmatched. The CDR3 runs to 13 residues. The CDR3 is CASSSGQGRGYTF. In DNA, the CDR3 is TGTGCCAGCAGTTCCGGACAGGGGAGGGGCTACACCTTC.

For this clone: A read error may be the cause here, since a much bigger clone is one base away. This sequence joins TRBV9 and TRBJ1-2, with D perhaps TRBD1 (6 bases). The V end was cut by 2 bases, the J end by 3 bases, with 17 bases between. The germline V gene has CDR1 SGDLS and CDR2 YYNGEE. The CDR3 runs 16 residues. CDR3 amino acids: CASSVAMAGDDYGYTF. DNA for the CDR3: TGTGCCAGCAGCGTCGCCATGGCAGGGGACGACTATGGCTACACCTTC.